The rows below give T cell receptor beta chains drawn from one sample of a study of blood T cell repertoires in COVID-19. Profiled with immunoSEQ multiplex PCR; TCRdb holds only in-frame clones, not every one. Among approximately 210,000 clones, 70% to 90% were seen once, and the ten largest hold approximately 8%. Sequenced material: peripheral blood. The receptors shown here come from a woman aged 50 to 60 with active or convalescent COVID-19. Each CDR3 is given with its conserved first and last residue. The D gene is left open where the match is weak. Rows give clone size only sometimes, using once, few, many, or a class for an expanded clone.

v_call	j_call	clone_size	d_call	cdr3_nt	cdr3_aa
TRBV7-2	TRBJ1-2	few	TRBD1	TGTGCCAGCAGCCCCCGAAGTTATCCAGGGGGCGGCCGTAACTATGGCTACACCTTC	CASSPRSYPGGGRNYGYTF
TRBV11-2	TRBJ1-4	.	.	TGTGCCAGCAGCTTAGCCGGACAGAGTAATGAAAAACTGTTTTTT	CASSLAGQSNEKLFF
TRBV19	TRBJ1-5	.	.	TGTGCCAGTAGCCCAACTCATCGGAGCAATCAGCCCCAGCATTTT	CASSPTHRSNQPQHF
TRBV11-3	TRBJ2-2	.	TRBD2	TGTGCCAGCAGCTTATTCGGGGAGGGGTCCGGGGAGCTGTTTTTT	CASSLFGEGSGELFF
TRBV29-1	TRBJ1-4	.	.	TGCAGCGTCCCTGGGGCAGGTACTAATGAAAAACTGTTTTTT	CSVPGAGTNEKLFF
TRBV7-2	TRBJ1-1	.	.	TGTGCCAGCAGCTTAGTAACTGAAGCTTTCTTT	CASSLVTEAFF
TRBV27	TRBJ1-5	.	TRBD1	TGTGCCAGCAGTTCTTCAGGGGGTAATCAGCCCCAGCATTTT	CASSSSGGNQPQHF
TRBV2	TRBJ2-2	.	.	TGTGCCAGCAGAGAATACTCAGGGTCCACCGGGGAGCTGTTTTTT	CASREYSGSTGELFF
TRBV28	TRBJ2-3	few	.	TGTGCCAGCAGTTTTGTCGCAGGCACAGATACGCAGTATTTT	CASSFVAGTDTQYF
TRBV27	TRBJ2-5	.	.	TGTGCCAGCAGTTTTAGTAGACTAGTTCGGGAGACCCAGTACTTC	CASSFSRLVRETQYF
TRBV28	TRBJ1-1	.	TRBD1	TGTGCCAGCAGTAAAGGGGGCGCGGTGGCTGAAGCTTTCTTT	CASSKGGAVAEAFF
TRBV5-6	TRBJ2-5	few	TRBD1	TGTGCCAGCAGCTCGAGGACAGGTTTAGAGACCCAGTACTTC	CASSSRTGLETQYF
TRBV19	TRBJ2-1	.	TRBD2	TGTGCCAGTATCCCCGGGGGGGCAGGCGCTGAGCAGTTCTTC	CASIPGGAGAEQFF
TRBV28	TRBJ1-1	.	.	TGTGCCAGCAGAGAGACAGGTTTTAACACTGAAGCTTTCTTT	CASRETGFNTEAFF
TRBV6-5	TRBJ1-5	.	.	TGTGCCAGCAGTTACGCCATGGGCAGAGAGCCCCAGCATTTT	CASSYAMGREPQHF
TRBV27	TRBJ2-5	.	TRBD1	TGTGCCAGCAGTCCCCAAAGGGACAGGTCAGAGACCCAGTACTTC	CASSPQRDRSETQYF
TRBV6-1	TRBJ1-3	.	.	TGTGCCAGCAGTGACCAGGGAGGGCCTGGAAACACCATATATTTT	CASSDQGGPGNTIYF
TRBV28	TRBJ1-5	.	.	TGTGCCAGCACGGCGGTCAAAAATAGCAATCAGCCCCAGCATTTT	CASTAVKNSNQPQHF
TRBV3-1/TRBV3-2	TRBJ2-1	.	TRBD2	TGTGCCAGCAGCCAAGGCGCGGGAGGATACAATGAGCAGTTCTTC	CASSQGAGGYNEQFF
TRBV6-5	TRBJ1-2	.	.	TGTGCCAGCACTGTGACGGGAGGGTATGGCTACACCTTC	CASTVTGGYGYTF
TRBV6-5	TRBJ2-2	.	.	TGTGCCACCAGGTGGGCCGGGGATCACGGGGAGCTGTTTTTT	CATRWAGDHGELFF
TRBV3-1/TRBV3-2	TRBJ1-6	.	.	TGTGCCAGCAGCCAAGAGGGCAGGCCCCACCCGGTAACCCTCCACTTT	CASSQEGRPHPVTLHF
TRBV7-9	TRBJ2-5	.	.	TGTGCCAGCAGCTTAGGAGGGTGGGAGACCCAGTACTTC	CASSLGGWETQYF
TRBV5-1	TRBJ2-3	.	.	TGCGCCAGCAGCTTGACCCGCACGGAGACAGATACGCAGTATTTT	CASSLTRTETDTQYF
TRBV18	TRBJ2-3	.	TRBD1	TGTGCCAGCTCACCACAGGGGGCCGTAGATACGCAGTATTTT	CASSPQGAVDTQYF
TRBV5-1	TRBJ1-2	.	.	TGCGCCAGCAGCTTGTCCGGGGAAGCCCCTGGCTACACCTTC	CASSLSGEAPGYTF
TRBV28	TRBJ2-1	.	.	TGTGCCAGCAGTTCACCACCTAGCGTCAATGAGCAGTTCTTC	CASSSPPSVNEQFF
TRBV7-8	TRBJ2-3	.	.	TGTGCCAGCAGCTTAGTCGGACAGACAGATACGCAGTATTTT	CASSLVGQTDTQYF
TRBV27	TRBJ1-2	.	TRBD1	TGTGCCAGCAGTTTATCGTGGGACAGGGATGGCTACACCTTC	CASSLSWDRDGYTF
TRBV3-1/TRBV3-2	TRBJ2-5	.	TRBD2	TGTGCCAGCAGCCAACACGGGAGGGCCGGAGAGACCCAGTACTTC	CASSQHGRAGETQYF
TRBV28	TRBJ2-7	once	TRBD2	TGTGCCAGCCTTGTAGCGGGAGATCCCTACGAGCAGTACTTC	CASLVAGDPYEQYF
TRBV7-3	TRBJ2-2	.	TRBD2	TGTGCCAGCAGCGCACTAGCGGGAGGCTACACCGGGGAGCTGTTTTTT	CASSALAGGYTGELFF
TRBV18	TRBJ1-2	.	TRBD1	TGTGCCAGCTCACCGGACAGGGAGGCGAAGGGCTACACCTTC	CASSPDREAKGYTF
TRBV28	TRBJ2-1	.	TRBD2	TGTGCCAGCAGTTCCCTTCTAGCGGGGGATTACAATGAGCAGTTCTTC	CASSSLLAGDYNEQFF
TRBV24-1	TRBJ1-2	.	TRBD1	TGTGCCACCAGTGATTCCGGGACAGGGGACTATGGCTACACCTTC	CATSDSGTGDYGYTF
TRBV28	TRBJ2-7	.	.	TGTGCCAGCAGTTTTGCGTTCAACTCCTACGAGCAGTACTTC	CASSFAFNSYEQYF
TRBV30	TRBJ2-2	.	TRBD2	TGTGCCTGGAGTGTATTGGCGGGAGAGGTCGGGGAGCTGTTTTTT	CAWSVLAGEVGELFF
TRBV24-1	TRBJ2-3	.	TRBD1	TGTGCCACCAGTGATGGGACAGGGTGGGGGGCAGATACGCAGTATTTT	CATSDGTGWGADTQYF
TRBV7-9	TRBJ2-1	.	.	TGTGCCAGCAGCTTTCTATACAATGAGCAGTTCTTC	CASSFLYNEQFF
TRBV18	TRBJ1-2	.	TRBD1	TGTGCCAGCTCACGGGACAGGGAAGAAGGCTACACCTTC	CASSRDREEGYTF
TRBV6-5	TRBJ1-2	.	.	TGTGCCAGCAGTTACTCGGGCAGACCTAACTATGGCTACACCTTC	CASSYSGRPNYGYTF
TRBV19	TRBJ2-4	once	.	TGTGCCAGTAGCCTCAGCGTAGCCAAAAACATTCAGTACTTC	CASSLSVAKNIQYF
TRBV28	TRBJ1-2	.	TRBD1	TGTGCCAGCAGTTTTCATACTTCCCAGGGGGGCTACTATGGCTACACCTTC	CASSFHTSQGGYYGYTF
TRBV5-4	TRBJ2-1	.	TRBD2	TGTGCCAGCAGCCATTACACTAGCGGGGGGGCCGAAAATGAGCAGTTCTTC	CASSHYTSGGAENEQFF
TRBV5-1	TRBJ1-2	few	TRBD1	TGCGCCAGCAGTACCGGGACAGGGCTAAAACAGTATGGCTACACCTTC	CASSTGTGLKQYGYTF
TRBV5-1	TRBJ2-3	.	TRBD2	TGCGCCAGCAGCTTGGTGCCAAGGCTAGCGGGCCTGGAAGATACGCAGTATTTT	CASSLVPRLAGLEDTQYF
TRBV19	TRBJ2-5	.	.	TGTGCCAGTAGAGGGCTGGGGCAGCAAGAGACCCAGTACTTC	CASRGLGQQETQYF
TRBV4-1	TRBJ2-3	.	TRBD2	TGCGCCAGCAGCCAAGGACTAGCCCGCACAGATACGCAGTATTTT	CASSQGLARTDTQYF
TRBV4-2	TRBJ2-3	.	.	TGTGCCAGCAGCCGATTCGGGGGGCGGGGGACCACAGATACGCAGTATTTT	CASSRFGGRGTTDTQYF